The sequence of this TCR beta chain was determined in a study of blood T cells in healthy people across ages. Findings and caveats of the study: Both higher diversity and more naive CD4+ cells marked long-lived donors when set against aged donors. A roughly linear age-dependent decrease characterized TCR beta diversity per million T cells.

Primers used in a second PCR of about 7 to 12 cycles were a sample-barcoded 5' primer and a J-beta primer mix. All samples gave at least 2.5 million CDR3-containing paired-end reads. MiXCR, run by TCRdb on the 5' RACE reads, gives a single entry per CDR3 protein. This repertoire shows more than 1 million distinct CDR3 sequences, less than 50% found once; its top ten account for approximately 20%. Of note for this clonotype: What it binds is not known.

V was trimmed by 1 base and J by 5 bases, leaving 11 bases between them. This CDR3 contains 14 residues. CDR1 and CDR2 from the germline V gene are SEHNR and FQNEAQ (reference sequence). The V gene is TRBV7-9, the J gene TRBJ1-1; perhaps TRBD1 as D (6 bases). The TCR comes from an older woman in good health. Sequenced sample: blood. The CDR3 loop reads CASSLEDSRTEAFF. The CDR3 bases are TGTGCCAGCAGCTTAGAGGACAGTAGGACTGAAGCTTTCTTT.